Shown below are 2 T cell receptor beta chains from a single sample sequenced in a study of shared clonotypes between healthy human individuals. Only in-frame clones appear in the TCRdb table, and some are missing; sequencing was by immunoSEQ multiplex PCR. The sample records some 2,100,000 clones, around 95% being singletons. Material: naive CD4+ T cells sorted from blood. Subset of the sample: CD45RA+ positively selected. All receptors derive from a man between 18 and 29 years old in good health.

The chain is built from TRBV6-6 and TRBJ1-5; TRBD1 might be the D (6 bases). The CDR3 contains 14 residues. Trimming stripped 6 bases from V and 10 bases from J, with 19 bases between. Germline CDR1 reads MNHNY; CDR2 reads SVGAGI (reference sequence). CDR3 DNA sequence: TGTGCCAGCAGGGAGCCCGGGGGCGACGAACCCCAGCATTTT. Its translation: CASREPGGDEPQHF.

In regard to this clone: This same CDR3 is encoded by further DNA sequences in the sample. The chain employs TRBV5-1 and TRBJ2-3; a possible D gene is TRBD2 (6 bases). CDR1 is SGHRS, CDR2 YFSETQ, per germline. The CDR3 consists of 15 residues. V shed 0 bases and J shed 4 bases, with 12 bases lying between them. DNA of the CDR3: TGCGCCAGCAGCTTGGAGGCGGGGAAGGCAGATACGCAGTATTTT. This encodes CASSLEAGKADTQYF.